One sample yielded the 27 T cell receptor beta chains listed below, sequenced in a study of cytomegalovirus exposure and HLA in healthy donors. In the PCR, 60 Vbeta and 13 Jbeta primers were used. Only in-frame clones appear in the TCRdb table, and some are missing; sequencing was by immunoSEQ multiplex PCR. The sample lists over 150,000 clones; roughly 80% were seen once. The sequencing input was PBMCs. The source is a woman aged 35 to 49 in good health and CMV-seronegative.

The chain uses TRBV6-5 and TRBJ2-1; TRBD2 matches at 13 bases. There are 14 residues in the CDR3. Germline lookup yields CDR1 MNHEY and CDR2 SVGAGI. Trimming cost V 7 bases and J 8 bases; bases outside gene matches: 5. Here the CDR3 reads CASKEGLAGDEQFF. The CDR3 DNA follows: TGTGCCAGCAAGGAAGGACTAGCGGGGGATGAGCAGTTCTTC.

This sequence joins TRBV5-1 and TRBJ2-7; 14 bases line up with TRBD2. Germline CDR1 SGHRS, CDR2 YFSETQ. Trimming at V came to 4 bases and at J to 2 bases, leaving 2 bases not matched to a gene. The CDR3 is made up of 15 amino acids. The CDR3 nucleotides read TGCGCCAGCAGCCCGGGACTAGCGGGGGCCTACGAGCAGTACTTC. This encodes CASSPGLAGAYEQYF. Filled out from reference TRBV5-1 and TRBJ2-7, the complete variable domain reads KAGVTQTPRYLIKTRGQQVTLSCSPISGHRSVSWYQQTPGQGLQFLFEYFSETQRNKGNFPGRFSGRQFSNSRSEMNVSTLELGDSALYLCASSPGLAGAYEQYFGPGTRLTVT.

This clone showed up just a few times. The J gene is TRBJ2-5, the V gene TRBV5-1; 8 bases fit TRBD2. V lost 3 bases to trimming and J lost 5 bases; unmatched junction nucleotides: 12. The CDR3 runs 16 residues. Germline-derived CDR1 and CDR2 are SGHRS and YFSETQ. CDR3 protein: CASSSRSAGGGETQYF. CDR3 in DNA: TGCGCCAGCAGCTCCCGGAGCGCGGGGGGTGGGGAGACCCAGTACTTC.

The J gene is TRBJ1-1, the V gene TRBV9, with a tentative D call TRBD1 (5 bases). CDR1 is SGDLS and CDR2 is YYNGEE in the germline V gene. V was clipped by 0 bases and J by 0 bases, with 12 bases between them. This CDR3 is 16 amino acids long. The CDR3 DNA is TGTGCCAGCAGCGTAGCTACGGGGGGTATGAACACTGAAGCTTTCTTT. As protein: CASSVATGGMNTEAFF.

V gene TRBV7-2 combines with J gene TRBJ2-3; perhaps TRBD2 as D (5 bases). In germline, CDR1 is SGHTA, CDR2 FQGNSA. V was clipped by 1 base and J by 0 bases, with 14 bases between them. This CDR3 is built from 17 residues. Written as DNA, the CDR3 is TGTGCCAGCAGCTTAGATGGGGAGAGGTCTAGCACAGATACGCAGTATTTT. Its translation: CASSLDGERSSTDTQYF. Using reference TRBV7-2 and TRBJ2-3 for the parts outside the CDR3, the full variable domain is GAGVSQSPSNKVTEKGKDVELRCDPISGHTALYWYRQSLGQGLEFLIYFQGNSAPDKSGLPSDRFSAERTGGSVSTLTIQRTQQEDSAVYLCASSLDGERSSTDTQYFGPGTRLTVL.

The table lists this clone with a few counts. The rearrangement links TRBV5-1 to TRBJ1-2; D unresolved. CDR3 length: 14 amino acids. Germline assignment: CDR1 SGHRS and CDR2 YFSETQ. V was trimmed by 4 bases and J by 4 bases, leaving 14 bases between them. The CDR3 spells CASSLDSTGYGYTF. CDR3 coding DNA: TGCGCCAGCAGCCTGGACTCCACGGGCTATGGCTACACCTTC.

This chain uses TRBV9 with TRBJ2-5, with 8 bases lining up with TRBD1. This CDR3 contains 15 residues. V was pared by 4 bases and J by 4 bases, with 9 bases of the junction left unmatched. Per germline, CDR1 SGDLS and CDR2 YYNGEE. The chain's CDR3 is CASSKMTGEGETQYF. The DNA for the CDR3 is TGTGCCAGCAGCAAAATGACAGGGGAAGGAGAGACCCAGTACTTC.

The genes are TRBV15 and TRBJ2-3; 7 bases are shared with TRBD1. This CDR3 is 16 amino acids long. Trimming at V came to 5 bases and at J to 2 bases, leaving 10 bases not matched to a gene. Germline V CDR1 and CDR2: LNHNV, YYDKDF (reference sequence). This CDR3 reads CATSPRTGSITDTQYF. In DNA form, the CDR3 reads TGTGCCACCAGCCCAAGGACAGGCTCCATCACAGATACGCAGTATTTT.

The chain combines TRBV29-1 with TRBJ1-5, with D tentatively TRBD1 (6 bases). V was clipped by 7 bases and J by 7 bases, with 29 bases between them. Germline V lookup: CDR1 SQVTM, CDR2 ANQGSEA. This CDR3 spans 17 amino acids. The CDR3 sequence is CSARTYQQGVGSQPQHF. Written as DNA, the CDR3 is TGCAGCGCCCGAACCTATCAACAGGGAGTAGGCAGCCAGCCCCAGCATTTT.

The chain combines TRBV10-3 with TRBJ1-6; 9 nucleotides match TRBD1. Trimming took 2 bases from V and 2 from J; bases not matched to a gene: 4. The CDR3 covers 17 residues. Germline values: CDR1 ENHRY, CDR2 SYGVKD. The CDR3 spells CAISEGQGRTYNSPLHF. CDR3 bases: TGTGCCATCAGTGAGGGACAGGGGAGGACCTATAATTCACCCCTCCACTTT.

This CDR3 reads CASSTPPRLAGGLGSGTGELFF. Written as DNA, the CDR3 is TGTGCCAGCAGCACCCCCCCTCGGCTAGCGGGAGGCCTGGGTTCAGGTACCGGGGAGCTGTTTTTT. The rearrangement joins TRBV21-1 to TRBJ2-2; the table calls TRBD2, which could not be checked here. TRBV21-1 is designated a pseudogene. CDR3 size: 22 residues.

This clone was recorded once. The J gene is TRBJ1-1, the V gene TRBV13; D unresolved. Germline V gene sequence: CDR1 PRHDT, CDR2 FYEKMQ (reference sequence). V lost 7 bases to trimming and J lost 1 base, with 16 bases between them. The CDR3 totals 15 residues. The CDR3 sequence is CASIRQANENTEAFF. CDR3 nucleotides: TGTGCCAGCATCAGGCAGGCTAATGAGAACACTGAAGCTTTCTTT.

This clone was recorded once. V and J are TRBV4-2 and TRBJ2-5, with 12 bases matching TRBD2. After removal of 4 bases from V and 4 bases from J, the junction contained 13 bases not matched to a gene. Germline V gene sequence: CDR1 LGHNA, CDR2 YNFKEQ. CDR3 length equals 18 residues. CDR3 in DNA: TGTGCCAGCAGCCCCCCAGGGGCTAGCGGGAGGGAGCGAGAGACCCAGTACTTC. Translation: CASSPPGASGRERETQYF.

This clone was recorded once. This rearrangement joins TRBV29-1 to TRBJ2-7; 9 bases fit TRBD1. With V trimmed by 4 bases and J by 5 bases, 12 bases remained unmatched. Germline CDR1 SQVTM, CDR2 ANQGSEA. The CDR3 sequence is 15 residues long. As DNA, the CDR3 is TGCAGCGTTGGACAGGGGGGATTATGGAATAACGAGCAGTACTTC. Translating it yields CSVGQGGLWNNEQYF.

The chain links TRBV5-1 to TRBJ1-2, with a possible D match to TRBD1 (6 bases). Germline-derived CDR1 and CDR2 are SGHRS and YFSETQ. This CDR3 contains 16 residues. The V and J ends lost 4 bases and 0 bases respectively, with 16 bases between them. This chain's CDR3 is CASSVNRDTANYGYTF. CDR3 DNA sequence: TGCGCCAGCAGCGTTAACCGGGACACAGCTAACTATGGCTACACCTTC.

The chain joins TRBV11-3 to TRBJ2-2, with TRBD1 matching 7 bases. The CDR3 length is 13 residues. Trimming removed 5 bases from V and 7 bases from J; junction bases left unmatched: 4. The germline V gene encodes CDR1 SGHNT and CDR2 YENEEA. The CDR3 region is CASSPRTGGELFF. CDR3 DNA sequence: TGTGCCAGCAGCCCAAGGACAGGCGGGGAGCTGTTTTTT.

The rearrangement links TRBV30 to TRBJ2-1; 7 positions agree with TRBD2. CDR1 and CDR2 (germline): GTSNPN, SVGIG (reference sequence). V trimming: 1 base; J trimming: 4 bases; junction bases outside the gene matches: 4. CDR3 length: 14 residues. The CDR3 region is CAWSGLAVYNEQFF. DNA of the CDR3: TGTGCCTGGAGTGGTCTAGCGGTATACAATGAGCAGTTCTTC.

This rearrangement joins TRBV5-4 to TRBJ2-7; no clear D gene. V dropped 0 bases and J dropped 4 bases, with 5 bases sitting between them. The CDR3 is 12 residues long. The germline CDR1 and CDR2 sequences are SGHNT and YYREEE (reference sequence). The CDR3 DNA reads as TGTGCCAGCAGCTTGGCCTCGTACGAGCAGTACTTC. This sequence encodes CASSLASYEQYF.

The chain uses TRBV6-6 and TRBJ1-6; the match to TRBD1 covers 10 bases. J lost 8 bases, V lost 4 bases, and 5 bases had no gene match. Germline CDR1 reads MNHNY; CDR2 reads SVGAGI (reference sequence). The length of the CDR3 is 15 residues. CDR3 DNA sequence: TGTGCCAGCAGTTCCCCCGGGACAGGGGATTCACCCCTCCACTTT. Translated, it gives CASSSPGTGDSPLHF.

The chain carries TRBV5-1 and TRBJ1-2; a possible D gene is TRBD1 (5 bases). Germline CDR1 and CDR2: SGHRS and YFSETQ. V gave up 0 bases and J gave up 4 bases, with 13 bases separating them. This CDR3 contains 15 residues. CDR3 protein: CASSLGLPGVYGYTF. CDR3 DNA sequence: TGCGCCAGCAGCTTGGGGCTTCCGGGGGTCTATGGCTACACCTTC.

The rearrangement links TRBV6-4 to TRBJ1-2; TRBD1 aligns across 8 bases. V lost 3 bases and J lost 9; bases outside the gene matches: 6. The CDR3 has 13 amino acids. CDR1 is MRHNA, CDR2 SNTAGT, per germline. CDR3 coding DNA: TGTGCCAGCAGTGAGTCCGGGACAGGACGCTACACCTTC. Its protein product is CASSESGTGRYTF.

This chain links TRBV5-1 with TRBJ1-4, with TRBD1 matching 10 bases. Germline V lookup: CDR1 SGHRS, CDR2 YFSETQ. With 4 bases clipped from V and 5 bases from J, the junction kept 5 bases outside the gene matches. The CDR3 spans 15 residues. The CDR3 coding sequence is TGCGCCAGCAGCCTAAGACAGGGGGCCAATGAAAAACTGTTTTTT. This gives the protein CASSLRQGANEKLFF.

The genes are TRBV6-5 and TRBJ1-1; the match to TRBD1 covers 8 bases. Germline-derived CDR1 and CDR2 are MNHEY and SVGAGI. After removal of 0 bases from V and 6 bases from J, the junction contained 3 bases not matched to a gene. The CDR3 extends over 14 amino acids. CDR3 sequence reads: CASSYSQGGPEAFF. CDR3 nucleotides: TGTGCCAGCAGTTACTCACAGGGGGGCCCTGAAGCTTTCTTT.

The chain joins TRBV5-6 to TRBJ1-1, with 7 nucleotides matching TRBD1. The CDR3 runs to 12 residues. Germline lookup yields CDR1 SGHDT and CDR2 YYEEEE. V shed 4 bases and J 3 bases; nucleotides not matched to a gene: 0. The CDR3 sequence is CASSQGDTEAFF. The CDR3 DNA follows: TGTGCCAGCAGCCAGGGGGACACTGAAGCTTTCTTT.

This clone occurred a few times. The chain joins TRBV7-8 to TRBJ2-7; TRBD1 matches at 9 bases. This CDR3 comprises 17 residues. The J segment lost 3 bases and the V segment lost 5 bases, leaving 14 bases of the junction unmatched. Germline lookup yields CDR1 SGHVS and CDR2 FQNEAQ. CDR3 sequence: CASSPTGGTGLGYEQYF. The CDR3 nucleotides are TGTGCCAGCAGCCCAACCGGGGGGACAGGGTTGGGCTACGAGCAGTACTTC.

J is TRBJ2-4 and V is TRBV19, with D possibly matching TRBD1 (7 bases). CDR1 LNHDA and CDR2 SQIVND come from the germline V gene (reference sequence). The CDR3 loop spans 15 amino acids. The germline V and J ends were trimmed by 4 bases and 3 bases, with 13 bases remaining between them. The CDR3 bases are TGTGCCAGTAGTAAAAGACAGGGAGGCAAAAACATTCAGTACTTC. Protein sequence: CASSKRQGGKNIQYF.

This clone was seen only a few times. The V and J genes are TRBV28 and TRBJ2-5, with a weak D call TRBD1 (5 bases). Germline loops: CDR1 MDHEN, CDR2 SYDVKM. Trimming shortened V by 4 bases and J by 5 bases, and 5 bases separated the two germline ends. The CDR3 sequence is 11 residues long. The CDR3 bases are TGTGCCAGCAGTTGGGGCGAGACCCAGTACTTC. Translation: CASSWGETQYF.